One sample yielded the 12 T cell receptor beta chains listed below, sequenced in a study of Graves' ophthalmopathy and Graves' hyperthyroidism. Investigators amplified TCR beta CDR3 regions from RNA transcripts. The first round was an RT-PCR with HTBI primers, and the second round was a multiplex PCR. One entry per CDR3 protein results from TCRdb running MiXCR on the multiplex PCR reads. Among some 370,000 distinct CDR3 sequences listed, 15% to 20% were seen once. The sequencing sample was made of peripheral blood. These TCRs come from an adult woman with stable Graves' hyperthyroidism.

This clonotype was recorded at least ten times. The CDR3 DNA reads TGTGCCAGCAGCTTATTAAAAACCGGGGAGCTGTTTTTT. Translation gives CASSLLKTGELFF. J is TRBJ2-2 and V is TRBV7-6; D unresolved. This CDR3 comprises 13 residues. The V gene lost 2 bases and the J gene lost 5 bases, with 6 bases spanning the gap. Germline V gene sequence: CDR1 SGHVS, CDR2 FNYEAQ.

This clonotype came up many times. V is TRBV7-2 and J is TRBJ2-7; 8 bases map to TRBD2. CDR1 is SGHTA, CDR2 FQGNSA, per germline. V was pared by 5 bases and J by 1 base, with 7 bases of the junction left unmatched. The CDR3 extends over 15 amino acids. CDR3 sequence (DNA): TGTGCCAGCAGCCCCCCGGGGGGGCGATCCTACGAGCAGTACTTC. Translating gives CASSPPGGRSYEQYF.

Ten or more counts support this clonotype. This chain connects TRBV6-1 to TRBJ2-5; D remains ambiguous. Germline V lookup: CDR1 MNHNS, CDR2 SASEGT. The CDR3 loop spans 12 amino acids. V lost 5 bases to trimming and J lost 1 base, with 5 bases between them. CDR3 sequence: CASSQSQETQYF. For the CDR3, the DNA is TGTGCCAGCAGTCAGTCCCAAGAGACCCAGTACTTC.

This clonotype was found many times. J is TRBJ2-2 and V is TRBV5-1, with 9 bases lining up with TRBD1. The germline V gene has CDR1 SGHRS and CDR2 YFSETQ. Unmatched junction bases numbered 7, after V lost 4 bases and J lost 6 bases. This CDR3 is built from 15 residues. The CDR3 region is CASSDNTGGPGELFF. DNA for the CDR3: TGCGCCAGCAGCGATAATACAGGGGGCCCCGGGGAGCTGTTTTTT.

This clonotype has at least ten counts. J is TRBJ1-6 and V is TRBV6-1; D is unclear. The germline V and J ends were trimmed by 4 bases and 10 bases, with 14 bases remaining between them. The CDR3 contains 14 residues. Looked up from germline, CDR1 is MNHNS and CDR2 is SASEGT. The CDR3 nucleotides are TGTGCCAGCAGTGGCGCCCGGGAGAGCTCACCCCTCCACTTT. Its protein is CASSGARESSPLHF.

This clonotype occurred a few times. This chain links TRBV11-2 with TRBJ1-6, with a tentative D call TRBD1 (5 bases). The length of the CDR3 is 13 residues. Trimming removed 5 bases at V and 10 bases at J, with 12 bases between. The germline V gene has CDR1 SGHAT and CDR2 FQNNGV. This chain's CDR3 is CASSTRVWSPLHF. The CDR3 coding sequence is TGTGCCAGCAGCACCAGGGTTTGGTCACCCCTCCACTTT.

The chain combines TRBV6-1 with TRBJ1-6; tentatively, D is TRBD1 (6 bases). The V end was cut by 6 bases, the J end by 9 bases, with 15 bases between. The germline gives CDR1 MNHNS, CDR2 SASEGT. The CDR3 spans 14 residues. This chain's CDR3 is CASSTSTGPSPLHF. CDR3 nucleotides: TGTGCCAGCAGCACCTCAACAGGGCCTTCACCCCTCCACTTT.

This clonotype was detected many times. V and J are TRBV12-3 or TRBV12-4 and TRBJ2-7; D might be TRBD1 (6 bases). The CDR3 runs 14 residues. Between the trimmed V and J ends, which lost 8 bases and 3 bases, there was a span of 17 bases. CDR3 in amino acids: CASGNRDKLYEQYF. CDR3 bases: TGTGCCAGCGGAAACCGGGACAAACTCTACGAGCAGTACTTC.

In this sample, this clonotype turned up many times. The chain links TRBV9 to TRBJ2-7; the match to TRBD2 covers 10 bases. The germline V gene encodes CDR1 SGDLS and CDR2 YYNGEE. The V gene end was trimmed by 4 bases and the J gene end by 1 base; junction bases not matched to a gene: 2. The CDR3 runs 14 residues. The CDR3 sequence: CASSTSGASYEQYF. The CDR3 DNA follows: TGTGCCAGCAGCACTAGCGGGGCTTCCTACGAGCAGTACTTC.

This clonotype was recorded many times. The chain links TRBV28 to TRBJ2-7; the D is unclear. V was pared by 5 bases and J by 7 bases, with 12 bases between. The germline CDR1 and CDR2 sequences are MDHEN and SYDVKM. CDR3 size: 12 residues. CDR3 residues: CASSQQRREQYF. Written as DNA, the CDR3 is TGTGCCAGCAGTCAACAGCGCCGAGAGCAGTACTTC.

This chain joins TRBV6-1 and TRBJ1-1; possibly TRBD1 for D (5 bases). This CDR3 has 15 amino acids. V lost 6 bases and J lost 5, with 19 bases in between. Germline values: CDR1 MNHNS, CDR2 SASEGT. CDR3 sequence reads: CASRRGWGRSTEAFF. The CDR3 nucleotides read TGTGCCAGCAGACGAGGATGGGGCAGGTCGACTGAAGCTTTCTTT.

The V gene is TRBV19, the J gene TRBJ2-7; the D gene is possibly TRBD1 (6 bases). CDR3 length: 15 amino acids. The V and J ends lost 6 bases and 2 bases respectively, with 17 bases between them. Germline lookup yields CDR1 LNHDA and CDR2 SQIVND (reference sequence). CDR3 DNA sequence: TGTGCCAGTAGCTCCGAGACAGGCTACCCCTACGAGCAGTACTTC. Translating it yields CASSSETGYPYEQYF.